This TCR beta chain was documented in a study of cytomegalovirus exposure and HLA in healthy donors. Between the trimmed V and J ends, which lost 4 bases and 4 bases, there was a span of 18 bases. Germline CDR1 SGHKS, CDR2 YYEKEE (reference sequence). This CDR3 spans 16 amino acids. PCR employed 60 Vbeta and 13 Jbeta primers. This table comes from immunoSEQ multiplex PCR, and its TCRdb copy is limited to in-frame clones, with some not included. The sample lists approximately 110,000 clones; approximately 80% were seen once. The sample comprised PBMCs. The sequence was collected from a human donor in good health. The chain joins TRBV5-5 to TRBJ1-5, with TRBD1 as a possible D gene (5 bases). CDR3: CASSPSTDRANQPQHF. The CDR3 coding sequence is TGTGCCAGCAGCCCGTCGACAGACAGAGCAAATCAGCCCCAGCATTTT.